This T cell receptor (beta chain) came from a study of blood T cell repertoires in COVID-19. The ends were cut back, 4 bases at V and 4 bases at J, with 9 bases in the middle. Germline loops: CDR1 SQVTM, CDR2 ANQGSEA. CDR3 length: 12 amino acids. TCRdb's table, derived via immunoSEQ multiplex PCR, lists solely in-frame clones and lacks some. The sample shows about 110,000 clones, 80% to 90% of them seen only once. The rearrangement links TRBV29-1 to TRBJ2-3; maybe TRBD2 (5 bases). This TCR was sampled from a human donor in a cohort sampled during active COVID-19. Sequenced: peripheral blood. CDR3 sequence reads: CSVGSGSDTQYF. The CDR3 nucleotides read TGCAGCGTTGGATCGGGGTCAGATACGCAGTATTTT.